The rows below give T cell receptor beta chains drawn from one sample of a study of blood T cell repertoires in COVID-19. Using immunoSEQ multiplex PCR, the repertoire was profiled, and TCRdb retains in-frame clones only, with some absent. The sample holds about 58,000 clones, approximately 85% seen once. Sequenced sample: peripheral blood. The receptors originated from a human donor in a cohort sampled during active COVID-19. The CDR3 runs from the conserved cysteine through the conserved F or W. D genes are given only for firm matches. Clone sizes are given selectively: once, few, many, or a class where the clone is expanded.

clone size	D gene	V gene	J gene	CDR3 protein	CDR3 DNA
few	-	TRBV7-2	TRBJ2-1	CASSLLYNEQFF	TGTGCCAGCAGCCTACTCTACAATGAGCAGTTCTTC
-	-	TRBV19	TRBJ1-2	CASSLGQPYGYTF	TGTGCCAGTAGTCTCGGACAGCCCTATGGCTACACCTTC
-	TRBD1	TRBV5-1	TRBJ2-6	CASSSDRGIGGANVLTF	TGCGCCAGCAGCTCGGACAGGGGTATAGGAGGGGCCAACGTCCTGACTTTC
-	TRBD1	TRBV7-2	TRBJ2-7	CASSLATGTYEQYF	TGTGCCAGCAGCTTAGCGACAGGGACCTACGAGCAGTACTTC
-	TRBD1	TRBV5-6	TRBJ2-1	CASARQGARNEQFF	TGTGCCAGCGCCCGGCAGGGGGCGAGGAATGAGCAGTTCTTC
-	-	TRBV21-1	TRBJ2-2	CASTERERTGELFF	TGTGCCAGCACCGAGCGGGAGAGGACCGGGGAGCTGTTTTTT
once	TRBD1	TRBV9	TRBJ1-2	CASSVGGTENGYTF	TGTGCCAGCAGCGTAGGGGGGACAGAAAACGGCTACACCTTC
once	-	TRBV12-3/TRBV12-4	TRBJ1-3	CASSPNSGNTIYF	TGTGCCAGCAGTCCCAACTCTGGAAACACCATATATTTT
once	-	TRBV6-5	TRBJ2-1	CASREGLYNEQFF	TGTGCCAGCAGGGAGGGGCTATACAATGAGCAGTTCTTC
-	TRBD1	TRBV11-2	TRBJ2-2	CASSPRIGGQGGTGELFF	TGTGCCAGCAGCCCAAGGATAGGAGGACAGGGAGGTACCGGGGAGCTGTTTTTT
-	-	TRBV5-4	TRBJ2-1	CASSLTEPYNEQFF	TGTGCCAGCAGCTTAACGGAGCCCTACAATGAGCAGTTCTTC
-	-	TRBV5-1	TRBJ1-1	CASSPWGVTEAFF	TGCGCCAGCAGCCCATGGGGAGTAACTGAAGCTTTCTTT
once	-	TRBV2	TRBJ2-1	CASKSDFNNEQFF	TGTGCCAGCAAATCCGACTTCAACAATGAGCAGTTCTTC
-	TRBD2	TRBV4-1	TRBJ2-1	CASSQVTAGGPAEQFF	TGCGCCAGCAGCCAAGTCACTGCGGGGGGGCCAGCTGAGCAGTTCTTC
-	TRBD2	TRBV30	TRBJ2-2	CAWSSGGANTGELFF	TGTGCCTGGAGTTCGGGGGGGGCGAACACCGGGGAGCTGTTTTTT
-	TRBD1	TRBV6-4	TRBJ2-5	CASIPGQGSVTQYF	TGTGCCAGCATCCCGGGACAGGGATCTGTGACCCAGTACTTC
-	-	TRBV18	TRBJ1-1	CASSPSTRNTEAFF	TGTGCCAGCTCACCATCGACTCGGAACACTGAAGCTTTCTTT
-	TRBD2	TRBV6-4	TRBJ2-3	CASSEQSSGTDTQYF	TGTGCCAGCAGTGAGCAGTCTAGCGGGACAGATACGCAGTATTTT
-	TRBD1	TRBV6-5	TRBJ1-1	CASSGDRLNTEAFF	TGTGCCAGCAGCGGGGACAGGTTGAACACTGAAGCTTTCTTT
-	TRBD1	TRBV6-5	TRBJ2-5	CASRGTGVETQYF	TGTGCCAGCAGGGGGACAGGGGTTGAGACCCAGTACTTC
-	-	TRBV27	TRBJ2-3	CASSPGRARVKTDTQYF	TGTGCCAGCAGCCCGGGAAGGGCAAGGGTGAAGACAGATACGCAGTATTTT
once	TRBD1	TRBV6-5	TRBJ1-1	CASTGQGNTEAFF	TGTGCCAGCACCGGACAGGGAAACACTGAAGCTTTCTTT
-	-	TRBV4-2	TRBJ1-6	CASSQAIRGSSYNSPLHF	TGTGCCAGCAGCCAGGCAATCAGGGGAAGCTCCTATAATTCACCCCTCCACTTT
-	TRBD2	TRBV3-1/TRBV3-2	TRBJ2-2	CASSRLAGVTTGELFF	TGTGCCAGCAGCCGTCTAGCGGGGGTAACGACCGGGGAGCTGTTTTTT
-	-	TRBV19	TRBJ2-7	CASSRTGFSYEQYF	TGTGCCAGTAGTCGGACTGGATTCTCCTACGAGCAGTACTTC
-	-	TRBV20-1	TRBJ1-2	CSASSGLNYGYTF	TGCAGTGCTAGTTCAGGACTGAACTATGGCTACACCTTC
-	-	TRBV5-4	TRBJ2-3	CASSSLDNLDTQYF	TGTGCCAGCAGCTCCTTGGACAATCTAGATACGCAGTATTTT
-	-	TRBV3-1/TRBV3-2	TRBJ2-7	CASSQGLTGTTYEQYF	TGTGCCAGCAGCCAAGGCCTGACGGGGACAACCTACGAGCAGTACTTC
once	TRBD2	TRBV11-2	TRBJ2-7	CASSLERGSEQYF	TGTGCCAGCAGCTTAGAGCGGGGGTCCGAGCAGTACTTC
-	-	TRBV5-1	TRBJ2-1	CASTPSGGSYNEQFF	TGCGCCAGCACCCCCTCCGGGGGCTCCTACAATGAGCAGTTCTTC
-	-	TRBV6-5	TRBJ1-1	CASSRLTGYGTEAFF	TGTGCCAGCAGCCGACTTACAGGGTATGGCACTGAAGCTTTCTTT
-	TRBD1	TRBV6-4	TRBJ1-1	CASSDEGAGTEAFF	TGTGCCAGCAGTGACGAGGGGGCAGGCACTGAAGCTTTCTTT
-	-	TRBV6-5	TRBJ2-7	CASRDSTTYEQYF	TGTGCCAGCAGGGACAGTACTACCTACGAGCAGTACTTC
-	TRBD2	TRBV7-2	TRBJ2-1	CASREGLAGFNEQFF	TGTGCCAGCAGAGAGGGACTAGCGGGATTTAATGAGCAGTTCTTC
-	TRBD2	TRBV3-1/TRBV3-2	TRBJ2-3	CASSPGAGPTDTQYF	TGTGCCAGCAGCCCTGGAGCGGGACCCACAGATACGCAGTATTTT
-	TRBD1	TRBV11-2	TRBJ2-1	CASSATGASYNEQFF	TGTGCCAGCAGCGCCACAGGGGCCTCCTACAATGAGCAGTTCTTC
-	TRBD1	TRBV27	TRBJ1-1	CASNPTGGKTEAFF	TGTGCCAGCAACCCGACAGGGGGCAAGACTGAAGCTTTCTTT
-	TRBD2	TRBV5-6	TRBJ2-7	CASRAHILSGGAYEQYF	TGTGCCAGCAGGGCCCACATACTTAGCGGGGGGGCTTACGAGCAGTACTTC
-	-	TRBV14	TRBJ1-6	CASSQIPTANSPLHF	TGTGCCAGCAGCCAGATACCGACAGCAAATTCACCCCTCCACTTT
-	-	TRBV29-1	TRBJ2-7	CSAGEWGDEQYF	TGCAGCGCTGGGGAATGGGGCGACGAGCAGTACTTC
-	-	TRBV3-1/TRBV3-2	TRBJ2-7	CASSMPGSHYEQYF	TGTGCCAGCAGTATGCCCGGGAGTCACTACGAGCAGTACTTC
-	-	TRBV7-3	TRBJ1-1	CASRFDKNTEAFF	TGTGCCAGCAGGTTCGACAAGAACACTGAAGCTTTCTTT
-	-	TRBV5-1	TRBJ2-3	CASAMGRPGAADTQYF	TGCGCCAGCGCAATGGGCCGTCCGGGAGCCGCAGATACGCAGTATTTT
-	-	TRBV29-1	TRBJ1-1	CSVQRGTNTEAFF	TGCAGCGTTCAGCGGGGGACGAACACTGAAGCTTTCTTT
-	TRBD1	TRBV9	TRBJ2-5	CASSPLGQGSSLQETQYF	TGTGCCAGCAGCCCCTTAGGACAGGGTTCGTCTCTCCAAGAGACCCAGTACTTC